Detailed here is one T cell receptor (beta chain). The antigen is unknown. Assay used: immunoSEQ multiplex PCR; TCRdb lists only in-frame clones, some missing. The sample gives about 130,000 clones, more than 70% of which show up once; approximately 1.5% is in the top ten. This specimen belongs to a study of T cell responses to AZD1222 COVID-19 vaccine. The CDR3 has 10 residues. The ends were cut back, 4 bases at V and 4 bases at J, with 0 bases in the middle. Germline CDR1 and CDR2: KGHDR and SFDVKD. Study-wide results and caveats: Donors skewed white British and female; clonal diversity was possibly underestimated. Of the AZD1222 recipients, only 5 to 7 were seropositive at baseline.

The V call is TRBV24-1, the J call TRBJ2-5; D is uncertain. The sample was peripheral blood, taken on day 0 of AZD1222 vaccination. This sequence originates from an adult in good health. The CDR3 nucleotides are TGTGCCACCAGTGAAGAGACCCAGTACTTC. The encoded protein is CATSEETQYF.